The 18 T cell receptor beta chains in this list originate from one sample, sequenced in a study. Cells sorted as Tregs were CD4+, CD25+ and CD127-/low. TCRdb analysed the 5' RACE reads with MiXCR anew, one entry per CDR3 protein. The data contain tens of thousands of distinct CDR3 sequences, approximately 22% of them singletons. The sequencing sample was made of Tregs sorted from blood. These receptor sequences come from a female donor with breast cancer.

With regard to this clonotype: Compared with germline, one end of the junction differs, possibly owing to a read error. CDR3 protein: CSARRTEFNEELFF. CDR3 sequence (DNA): TGCAGTGCTAGGCGGACAGAGTTTAATGAAGAACTGTTTTTT. This chain joins TRBV20-1 and TRBJ1-4, with D perhaps matching TRBD1 (6 bases). Germline assignment: CDR1 DFQATT and CDR2 SNEGSKA (reference sequence). The CDR3 has 14 amino acids.

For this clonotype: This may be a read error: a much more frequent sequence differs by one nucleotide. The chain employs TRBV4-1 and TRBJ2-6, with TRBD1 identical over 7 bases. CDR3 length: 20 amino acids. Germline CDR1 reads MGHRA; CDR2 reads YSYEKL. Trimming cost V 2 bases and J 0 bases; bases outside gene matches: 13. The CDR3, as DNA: TGCGCCAGCAGCCAACCCTGGAAAGGGGGCGCAAGCTCTGGGGCCAACGTCCTGACTTTC. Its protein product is CASSQPWKGGASSGANVLTF.

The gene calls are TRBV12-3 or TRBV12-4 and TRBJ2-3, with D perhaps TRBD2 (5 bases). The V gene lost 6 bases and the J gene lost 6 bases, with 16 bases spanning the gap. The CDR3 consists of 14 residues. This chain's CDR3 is CASRWTAGVDTQYF. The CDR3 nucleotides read TGTGCCAGCAGGTGGACTGCCGGTGTGGATACGCAGTATTTT.

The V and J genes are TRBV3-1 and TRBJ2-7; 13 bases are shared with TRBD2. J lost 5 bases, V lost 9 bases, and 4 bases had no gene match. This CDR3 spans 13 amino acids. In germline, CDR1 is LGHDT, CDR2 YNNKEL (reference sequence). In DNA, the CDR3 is TGTGCCAGTTCCGGACTAGCGGGAGACGAGCAGTACTTC. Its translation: CASSGLAGDEQYF.

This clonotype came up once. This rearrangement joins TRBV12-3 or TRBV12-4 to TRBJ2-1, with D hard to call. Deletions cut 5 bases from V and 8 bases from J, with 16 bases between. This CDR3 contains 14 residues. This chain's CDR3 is CASSLGGSYYEQFF. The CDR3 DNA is TGTGCCAGCAGTCTTGGCGGAAGTTACTATGAGCAGTTCTTC.

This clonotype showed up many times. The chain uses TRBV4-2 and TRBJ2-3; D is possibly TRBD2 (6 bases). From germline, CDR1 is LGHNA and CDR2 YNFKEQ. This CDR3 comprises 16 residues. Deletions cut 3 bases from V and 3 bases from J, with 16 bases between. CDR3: CASSQSWREVTDTQYF. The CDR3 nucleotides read TGTGCCAGCAGCCAGTCATGGAGGGAGGTAACAGATACGCAGTATTTT.

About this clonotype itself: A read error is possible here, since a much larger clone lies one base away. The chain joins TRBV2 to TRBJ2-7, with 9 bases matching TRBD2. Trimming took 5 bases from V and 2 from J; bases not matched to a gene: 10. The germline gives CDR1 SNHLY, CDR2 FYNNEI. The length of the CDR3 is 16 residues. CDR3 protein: CASSKFRVAGAYEQYF. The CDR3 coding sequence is TGTGCCAGCAGTAAATTTAGGGTAGCGGGAGCCTACGAGCAGTACTTC.

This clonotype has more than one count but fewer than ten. The CDR3 region has the DNA TGTGCCAGCAGTTTTCAGGGGGCGACTGGCTATGAGCAGTTCTTC. This translates into CASSFQGATGYEQFF. The chain couples TRBV27 to TRBJ2-1; 8 positions agree with TRBD1. This CDR3 comprises 15 residues. The V segment lost 3 bases and the J segment 8 bases; nucleotides outside the gene matches: 9. Germline loops: CDR1 MNHEY, CDR2 SMNVEV (reference sequence).

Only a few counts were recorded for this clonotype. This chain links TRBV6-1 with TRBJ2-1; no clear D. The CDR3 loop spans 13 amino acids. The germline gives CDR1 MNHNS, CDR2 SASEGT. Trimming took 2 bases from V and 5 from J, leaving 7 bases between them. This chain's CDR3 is CASSEWTDNEQFF. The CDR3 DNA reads TGTGCCAGCAGTGAATGGACGGACAATGAGCAGTTCTTC.

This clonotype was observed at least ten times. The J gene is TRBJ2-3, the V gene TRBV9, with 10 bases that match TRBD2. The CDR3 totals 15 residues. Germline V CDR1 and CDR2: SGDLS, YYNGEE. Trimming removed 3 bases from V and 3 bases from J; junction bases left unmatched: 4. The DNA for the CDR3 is TGTGCCAGCAGCGCCAGCGGGAGGGTGACAGATACGCAGTATTTT. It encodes CASSASGRVTDTQYF.

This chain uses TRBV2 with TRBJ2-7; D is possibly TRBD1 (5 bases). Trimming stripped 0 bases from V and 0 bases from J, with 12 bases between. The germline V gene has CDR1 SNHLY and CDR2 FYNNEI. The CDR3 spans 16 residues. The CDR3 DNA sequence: TGTGCCAGCAGTGAAGCGGAAGGACACCGCTCCTACGAGCAGTACTTC. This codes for CASSEAEGHRSYEQYF.

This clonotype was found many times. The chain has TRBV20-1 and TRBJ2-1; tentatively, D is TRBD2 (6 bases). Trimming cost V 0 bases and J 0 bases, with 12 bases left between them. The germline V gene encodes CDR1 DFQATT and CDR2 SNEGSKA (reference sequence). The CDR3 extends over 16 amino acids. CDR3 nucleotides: TGCAGTGCTAGAGATCCCTCCGGGAGCTCCTACAATGAGCAGTTCTTC. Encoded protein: CSARDPSGSSYNEQFF.

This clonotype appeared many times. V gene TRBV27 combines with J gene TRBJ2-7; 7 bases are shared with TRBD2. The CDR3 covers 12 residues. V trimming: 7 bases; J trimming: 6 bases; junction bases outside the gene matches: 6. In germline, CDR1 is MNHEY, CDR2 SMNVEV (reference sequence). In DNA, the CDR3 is TGTGCCAGCACGGGAGGCACGGGCGAGCAGTACTTC. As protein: CASTGGTGEQYF.

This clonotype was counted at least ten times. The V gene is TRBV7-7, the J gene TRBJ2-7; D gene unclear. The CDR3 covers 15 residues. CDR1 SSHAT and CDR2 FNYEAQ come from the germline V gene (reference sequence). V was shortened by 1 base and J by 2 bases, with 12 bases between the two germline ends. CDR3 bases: TGTGCCAGCAGCTTAGGGTTGGACCCAACCTACGAGCAGTACTTC. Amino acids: CASSLGLDPTYEQYF.

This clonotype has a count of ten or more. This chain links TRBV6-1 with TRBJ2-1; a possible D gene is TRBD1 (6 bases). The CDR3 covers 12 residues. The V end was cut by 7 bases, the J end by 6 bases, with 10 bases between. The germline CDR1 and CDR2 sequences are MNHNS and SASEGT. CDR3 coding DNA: TGTGCCAGCAACAGGGTTGGCAATGAGCAGTTCTTC. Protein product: CASNRVGNEQFF.

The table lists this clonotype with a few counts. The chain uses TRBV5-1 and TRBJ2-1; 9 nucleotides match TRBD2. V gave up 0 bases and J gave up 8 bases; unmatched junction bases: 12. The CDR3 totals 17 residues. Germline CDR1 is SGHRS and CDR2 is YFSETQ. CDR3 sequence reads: CASSLGPAGGWQDEQFF. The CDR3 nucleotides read TGCGCCAGCAGCTTGGGCCCAGCGGGAGGATGGCAGGATGAGCAGTTCTTC.

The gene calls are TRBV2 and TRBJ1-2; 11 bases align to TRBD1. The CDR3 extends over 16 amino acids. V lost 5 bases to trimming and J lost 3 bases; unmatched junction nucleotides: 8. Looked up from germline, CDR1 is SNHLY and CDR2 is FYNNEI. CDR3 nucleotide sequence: TGTGCCAGCAGTAAGGACGGACAGGGGGCACACTATGGCTACACCTTC. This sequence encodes CASSKDGQGAHYGYTF.

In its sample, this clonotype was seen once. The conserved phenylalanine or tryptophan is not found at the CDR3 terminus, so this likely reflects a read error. The CDR3 loop reads CAGSFRLNTGELFS. In nucleotides, the CDR3 is TGTGCCGGCAGCTTCCGACTCAACACCGGGGAGCTGTTTTCT. The chain carries TRBV7-2 and TRBJ2-2; D remains ambiguous. The CDR3 runs to 14 residues. Germline assignment: CDR1 SGHTA and CDR2 FQGNSA.